Sequencing of this TCR beta chain was carried out in a study of cytomegalovirus exposure and HLA in healthy donors. PCR amplification relied on 60 Vbeta primers (plus 13 Jbeta primers). Profiled with immunoSEQ multiplex PCR; TCRdb holds only in-frame clones, not every one. The sample records 110,000 or so clones, 74% being singletons. Sequencing was performed on PBMCs. This TCR came from a woman aged 50 to 65 in good health and CMV-seropositive.

CDR3 loop: CASSHPQGSSSYEQYF. As DNA, the CDR3 is TGCGCCAGCAGTCATCCACAGGGCTCGAGCTCCTACGAGCAGTACTTC. The chain recombines TRBV23-1 with TRBJ2-7; maybe TRBD1 (6 bases). TRBV23-1 is an open reading frame whose function is uncertain. The CDR3 is made up of 16 amino acids. V was trimmed by 3 bases and J by 0 bases, leaving 15 bases between them.